The 9 T cell receptor beta chains given below trace back to one sample, sequenced in a study of response to subunit inactivated influenza vaccine. MiXCR, run by TCRdb on the RT-PCR reads, gives a single entry per CDR3 protein. The sample holds about 530,000 distinct CDR3 sequences, 13% seen once. The sample was PBMCs from blood, taken around seven weeks after vaccination. The receptors originated from a man in his fifties or sixties who received an inactivated influenza vaccine.

This clonotype turned up a few times. The chain carries TRBV10-3 and TRBJ2-1; 10 bases agree with TRBD2. V lost 2 bases to trimming and J lost 5 bases; unmatched junction nucleotides: 6. The CDR3 length is 16 residues. In germline, CDR1 is ENHRY, CDR2 SYGVKD. CDR3 DNA sequence: TGTGCCATCAGTGAGAGAGGTAGCGGGAGGAACAATGAGCAGTTCTTC. This gives the protein CAISERGSGRNNEQFF.

The table lists this clonotype with many counts. The rearrangement uses TRBV12-3 or TRBV12-4 and TRBJ1-1, with D perhaps matching TRBD1 (5 bases). The CDR3 has 14 amino acids. Trimming stripped 5 bases from V and 3 bases from J, with 13 bases between. The CDR3 loop reads CASSRPGGDTEAFF. In nucleotides, the CDR3 is TGTGCCAGCAGTAGGCCCGGGGGGGACACTGAAGCTTTCTTT.

This CDR3 is CASQGERSTDTQYF. The CDR3 DNA reads TGTGCCAGCCAGGGGGAGAGGAGTACAGATACGCAGTATTTT. The chain couples TRBV2 to TRBJ2-3, with 7 bases that match TRBD1. CDR1 is SNHLY, CDR2 FYNNEI, per germline. The CDR3 consists of 14 residues. J gave up 3 bases and V 8 bases, and 8 bases lay outside the gene matches.

The CDR3 DNA is TGTGCCACCGAGGAGATAAATTCCCTAAACAATGAGCAGTTCTTC. Its translation: CATEEINSLNNEQFF. The rearrangement links TRBV24-1 to TRBJ2-1; no reliable D call. This CDR3 has 15 residues. Germline V gene lookup returns CDR1 KGHDR and CDR2 SFDVKD. V was shortened by 9 bases and J by 5 bases, with 19 bases between the two germline ends.

This clonotype occurred a few times. V and J are TRBV20-1 and TRBJ2-3; TRBD1 agrees at 7 bases. Losses at the gene ends were 5 bases for V and 6 bases for J; bases not matched to a gene: 8. Germline CDR1 reads DFQATT; CDR2 reads SNEGSKA (reference sequence). The CDR3 spans 13 residues. Written as DNA, the CDR3 is TGCAGTGCTCCACAGGGGAGACTGGATACGCAGTATTTT. Amino acids: CSAPQGRLDTQYF.

This chain joins TRBV6-6 and TRBJ1-1, with unresolved D. Per the germline V gene, CDR1 is MNHNY and CDR2 is SVGAGI (reference sequence). V shed 6 bases and J shed 5 bases, with 13 bases lying between them. The CDR3 covers 13 residues. DNA of the CDR3: TGTGCCAGCAGCTCACTTAGGGAGACTGAAGCTTTCTTT. This codes for CASSSLRETEAFF.

This chain connects TRBV7-9 to TRBJ2-1, with 13 bases aligning to TRBD2. The CDR3 has 15 residues. The V segment lost 5 bases and the J segment 14 bases; nucleotides outside the gene matches: 12. Germline CDR1 reads SEHNR; CDR2 reads FQNEAQ (reference sequence). The DNA for the CDR3 is TGTGCCAGCAGCACAATCGGGACTAGCGGGATAAGAGAGTTCTTC. As protein: CASSTIGTSGIREFF.

This clonotype has more than one count but fewer than ten. The rearrangement links TRBV7-2 to TRBJ2-5; no firm D call. V was clipped by 1 base and J by 7 bases, with 4 bases between them. Germline V gives CDR1 SGHTA, CDR2 FQGNSA. The CDR3 spans 11 residues. The CDR3 spells CASSLGWTQYF. CDR3 coding DNA: TGTGCCAGCAGCTTAGGGTGGACCCAGTACTTC.

This clonotype was counted only a few times. Mismatch with germline at one junction end may stem from a read error. The chain uses TRBV12-3 or TRBV12-4 and TRBJ1-2, with a tentative D call TRBD1 (5 bases). This CDR3 contains 12 residues. CDR3: CASGALASAGNF. CDR3 nucleotides: TGTGCCAGCGGGGCCTTGGCCTCGGCAGGAAATTTC.